This TCR beta chain was recorded in a study of cytomegalovirus exposure and HLA in healthy donors. On this clone itself: Its antigen is not identified.

Study-level findings and limits: In a later analysis, specific HLA alleles were associated with some 16,000 TCR beta sequences at a 0.05 false discovery rate.

Use of 60 Vbeta and 13 Jbeta primers characterized the PCR. Source study methods: Per a later analysis, the number of unique TCR beta chains was around 80 million, of which 9 million to 12 million were shared. Repertoires were generated with immunoSEQ multiplex PCR, while TCRdb's copy carries only in-frame clones and drops some. The V and J calls and clone size were taken over from that table, and D and trimming were inferred from the DNA. The sample records 75,000 to 90,000 clones, about 73% being singletons. The TCR comes from a man in his forties in good health and CMV-seronegative. Sequencing used PBMCs.

CDR3 residues: CASSRTGSYEQYF. The CDR3 DNA sequence: TGTGCCAGCAGCCGGACAGGCTCCTACGAGCAGTACTTC. This rearrangement joins TRBV9 to TRBJ2-7; 7 bases align to TRBD1. CDR3 size: 13 residues. Germline V lookup: CDR1 SGDLS, CDR2 YYNGEE. Trimming took 4 bases from V and 0 from J; bases not matched to a gene: 1.